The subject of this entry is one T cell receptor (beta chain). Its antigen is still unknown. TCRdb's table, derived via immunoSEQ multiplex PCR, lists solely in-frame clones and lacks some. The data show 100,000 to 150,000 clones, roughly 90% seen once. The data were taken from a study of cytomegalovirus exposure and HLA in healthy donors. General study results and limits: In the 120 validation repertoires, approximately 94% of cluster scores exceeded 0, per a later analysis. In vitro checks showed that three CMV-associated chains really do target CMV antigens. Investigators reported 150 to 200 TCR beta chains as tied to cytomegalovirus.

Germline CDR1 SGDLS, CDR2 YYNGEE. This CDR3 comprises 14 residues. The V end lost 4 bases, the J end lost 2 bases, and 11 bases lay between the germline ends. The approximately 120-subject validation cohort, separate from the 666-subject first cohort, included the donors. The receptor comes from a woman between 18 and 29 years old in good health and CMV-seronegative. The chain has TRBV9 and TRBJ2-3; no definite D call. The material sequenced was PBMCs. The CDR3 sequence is CASSPDSYTDTQYF. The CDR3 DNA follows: TGTGCCAGCAGCCCAGACTCCTACACAGATACGCAGTATTTT.